Following are 28 T cell receptor beta chains from one sample sequenced in a study of OX40 agonist ivuxolimab in advanced cancers. Sequencing was performed with immunoSEQ multiplex PCR; in TCRdb, only in-frame clones are kept and a portion is missing. The sample carries about 88,000 clones, around 85% recorded once. This specimen was CD4+ or CD8+ T cells sorted from blood, taken in a trial of the OX40 agonist ivuxolimab. The receptor source for this set is an adult with an advanced solid tumor such as melanoma, head and neck, liver or kidney cancer.

J is TRBJ2-5 and V is TRBV9; 8 bases are shared with TRBD1. The CDR3 covers 14 residues. Germline V gives CDR1 SGDLS, CDR2 YYNGEE. V dropped 4 bases and J dropped 5; count of bases not matched to a gene: 7. Written as DNA, the CDR3 is TGTGCCAGCAGCATGACAGGGGTTGGTGAGACCCAGTACTTC. Residues: CASSMTGVGETQYF. Based on the CDR3 plus reference TRBV9 and TRBJ2-5, the full variable domain is DSGVTQTPKHLITATGQRVTLRCSPRSGDLSVYWYQQSLDQGLQFLIQYYNGEERAKGNILERFSAQQFPDLHSELNLSSLELGDSALYFCASSMTGVGETQYFGPGTRLLVL.

This clone has a handful of counts. This sequence joins TRBV7-9 and TRBJ1-2; D not resolved. The V end was cut by 5 bases, the J end by 8 bases, with 21 bases between. This CDR3 has 15 amino acids. CDR1 and CDR2 (germline): SEHNR, FQNEAQ (reference sequence). CDR3 sequence (DNA): TGTGCCAGCAGCCTTTCCTCGGGAGCCGCGGGAGGCTACACCTTC. Translating it yields CASSLSSGAAGGYTF.

This clone was found a few times. The CDR3 sequence is CASSETGRYGYTF. The CDR3 DNA reads as TGTGCCAGCAGTGAGACAGGAAGGTATGGCTACACCTTC. The chain recombines TRBV2 with TRBJ1-2, with TRBD1 as a possible D gene (6 bases). This CDR3 has 13 amino acids. Germline lookup yields CDR1 SNHLY and CDR2 FYNNEI. Trimming took 3 bases from V and 5 from J, leaving 10 bases between them.

V gene TRBV29-1 combines with J gene TRBJ1-2; D remains unclear. This CDR3 is 12 amino acids long. Looked up from germline, CDR1 is SQVTM and CDR2 is ANQGSEA. The V and J ends lost 2 bases and 4 bases respectively, with 8 bases between them. The CDR3 DNA sequence: TGCAGCGTTGAATCCCGACCCTATGGCTACACCTTC. Translated: CSVESRPYGYTF. Using reference TRBV29-1 and TRBJ1-2 for the parts outside the CDR3, the full variable domain is SAVISQKPSRDICQRGTSLTIQCQVDSQVTMMFWYRQQPGQSLTLIATANQGSEATYESGFVIDKFPISRPNLTFSTLTVSNMSPEDSSIYLCSVESRPYGYTFGSGTRLTVV.

The J gene is TRBJ1-5, the V gene TRBV5-6, with 9 bases matching TRBD1. This CDR3 is 15 amino acids long. Trimming cost V 6 bases and J 0 bases; bases outside gene matches: 4. Germline V CDR1 and CDR2: SGHDT, YYEEEE. CDR3 in DNA: TGTGCCAGCACCTCGACAGGGGGTAGCAATCAGCCCCAGCATTTT. It specifies CASTSTGGSNQPQHF.

This chain links TRBV7-9 with TRBJ2-7; a weak D match, TRBD2 (6 bases). The CDR3 extends over 14 amino acids. Per germline, CDR1 SEHNR and CDR2 FQNEAQ (reference sequence). Trimming stripped 2 bases from V and 6 bases from J, with 14 bases between. The CDR3 spells CASSLNVGGGEQYF. As DNA, the CDR3 is TGTGCCAGCAGCTTAAATGTGGGAGGCGGCGAGCAGTACTTC.

Here the CDR3 DNA reads TGTGCCAGCAGCAGGGGGGGAGACCCGAGCCTCTACGAGCAGTACTTC. Its translation is CASSRGGDPSLYEQYF. V and J are TRBV21-1 and TRBJ2-7; the DNA was not compared with TRBD2, the D call given in the table. TRBV21-1 corresponds to a pseudogene. CDR3 length equals 16 residues.

This chain connects TRBV12-5 to TRBJ2-1, with TRBD2 identical over 9 bases. Germline CDR1 LGHNT, CDR2 FRNRAP. This CDR3 comprises 16 residues. The junction had 9 bases not matched to a gene; V was cut back by 1 base and J by 8 bases. CDR3 nucleotides: TGTGCTAGTGGTTTGGCTCCGGGACTAGCACCGGATGAGCAGTTCTTC. Translated: CASGLAPGLAPDEQFF.

The V call is TRBV11-2, the J call TRBJ2-7, with 9 bases identical to TRBD1. The CDR3 sequence is 15 residues long. Trimming removed 5 bases from V and 2 bases from J; junction bases left unmatched: 7. The V gene's germline CDR1 is SGHAT and CDR2 FQNNGV. The CDR3 DNA follows: TGTGCCAGCAGCGTCCTCCGGGACAGGGCCTACGAGCAGTACTTC. Translating gives CASSVLRDRAYEQYF.

This chain links TRBV30 with TRBJ1-1; tentatively, D is TRBD1 (5 bases). This CDR3 is 14 amino acids long. CDR1 and CDR2 from the germline V gene are GTSNPN and SVGIG (reference sequence). The V end was cut by 8 bases, the J end by 6 bases, with 22 bases between. The CDR3 bases are TGTGCCCTGCGGCGGGGGGGATTGTCTCCTGAAGCTTTCTTT. It is translated as CALRRGGLSPEAFF.

The rearrangement joins TRBV5-6 to TRBJ2-3, with 12 positions matching TRBD2. Germline assignment: CDR1 SGHDT and CDR2 YYEEEE. The V segment lost 4 bases and the J segment 5 bases; nucleotides outside the gene matches: 11. This CDR3 has 17 amino acids. This chain's CDR3 is CASSATSGRDIRDTQYF. CDR3 bases: TGTGCCAGCAGCGCGACTAGCGGGAGAGATATACGAGATACGCAGTATTTT.

The chain joins TRBV7-6 to TRBJ2-7, with D perhaps matching TRBD2 (7 bases). CDR1 SGHVS and CDR2 FNYEAQ come from the germline V gene. Trimming shortened V by 2 bases and J by 2 bases, and 19 bases separated the two germline ends. CDR3 length: 17 amino acids. CDR3 nucleotides: TGTGCCAGCAGCTTAAAATTGGTGGGGGGGCTCCCCTACGAGCAGTACTTC. It yields the protein CASSLKLVGGLPYEQYF.

The chain employs TRBV5-1 and TRBJ1-1; D is undetermined. Germline assignment: CDR1 SGHRS and CDR2 YFSETQ. The CDR3 has 13 residues. The CDR3 nucleotides read TGCGCTTCGCGGGAACAGTTGAACACTGAAGCTTTCTTT. Protein product: CASREQLNTEAFF.

V and J are TRBV7-8 and TRBJ2-1; TRBD2 is a possible D gene (6 bases). The germline CDR1 and CDR2 sequences are SGHVS and FQNEAQ. This CDR3 is 17 amino acids long. V was pared by 1 base and J by 10 bases, with 23 bases between. CDR3 sequence: CASSLGGTSRELHEQFF. As DNA, the CDR3 is TGTGCCAGCAGCTTAGGAGGTACTAGCCGTGAATTACACGAGCAGTTCTTC.

The rearrangement links TRBV19 to TRBJ1-4; D gene unclear. CDR1 is LNHDA and CDR2 is SQIVND in the germline V gene (reference sequence). This CDR3 is built from 11 residues. Trimming shortened V by 6 bases and J by 14 bases, and 13 bases separated the two germline ends. The CDR3 DNA reads as TGTGCCAGTAGAGCCGCGGGGTGGCTGTTTTTT. Its translation: CASRAAGWLFF. Together with reference TRBV19 and TRBJ1-4, the CDR3 gives the full variable domain: DGGITQSPKYLFRKEGQNVTLSCEQNLNHDAMYWYRQDPGQGLRLIYYSQIVNDFQKGDIAEGYSVSREKKESFPLTVTSAQKNPTAFYLCASRAAGWLFFGSGTQLSVL.

The CDR3 is CASRPSRDRVPGEQYF. The CDR3 region has the DNA TGTGCCAGCAGACCCTCCCGGGACAGGGTCCCGGGCGAGCAGTACTTC. The V call is TRBV28, the J call TRBJ2-7; 9 nucleotides match TRBD1. The CDR3 runs to 16 residues. CDR1 MDHEN and CDR2 SYDVKM come from the germline V gene. With V trimmed by 6 bases and J by 6 bases, 15 bases remained unmatched.

This clone was counted a single time. The rearrangement uses TRBV5-1 and TRBJ2-7; 10 nucleotides align to TRBD1. J gave up 2 bases and V 4 bases, and 6 bases lay outside the gene matches. CDR1 and CDR2 (germline): SGHRS, YFSETQ. This CDR3 region has 15 residues. The CDR3 reads CASSMRTGGAYEQYF. CDR3 DNA: TGCGCCAGCAGCATGCGGACAGGGGGAGCCTACGAGCAGTACTTC. Using reference TRBV5-1 and TRBJ2-7 for the parts outside the CDR3, the full variable domain is KAGVTQTPRYLIKTRGQQVTLSCSPISGHRSVSWYQQTPGQGLQFLFEYFSETQRNKGNFPGRFSGRQFSNSRSEMNVSTLELGDSALYLCASSMRTGGAYEQYFGPGTRLTVT.

The chain joins TRBV11-2 to TRBJ2-1; 13 nucleotides match TRBD2. In germline, CDR1 is SGHAT, CDR2 FQNNGV. The V segment lost 5 bases and the J segment 6 bases; nucleotides outside the gene matches: 4. The CDR3 length is 15 residues. CDR3 sequence (DNA): TGTGCCAGCAGCCCAAGACTAGCGGGAGGCAATGAGCAGTTCTTC. It codes for CASSPRLAGGNEQFF.

This chain connects TRBV30 to TRBJ2-7; D remains unclear. CDR1 is GTSNPN, CDR2 SVGIG, per germline (reference sequence). The ends were cut back, 6 bases at V and 4 bases at J, with 7 bases in the middle. The CDR3 consists of 10 residues. The CDR3 DNA is TGTGCCTGTGGTGGGTACGAGCAGTACTTC. Translated, it gives CACGGYEQYF.

The V gene is TRBV28, the J gene TRBJ2-7; unclear D gene. The CDR3 totals 12 residues. Germline V gene lookup returns CDR1 MDHEN and CDR2 SYDVKM. Trimming stripped 4 bases from V and 1 base from J, with 5 bases between. CDR3 in DNA: TGTGCCAGCAGTTCAGGATCCTACGAGCAGTACTTC. Translating it yields CASSSGSYEQYF.

This rearrangement joins TRBV5-1 to TRBJ1-3; no reliable D call. Germline CDR1 and CDR2: SGHRS and YFSETQ. V was pared by 3 bases and J by 4 bases, with 2 bases between. CDR3 length equals 11 residues. The CDR3 sequence: CASSYGNTIYF. CDR3 sequence (DNA): TGCGCCAGCAGCTACGGAAACACCATATATTTT.

The rearrangement links TRBV18 to TRBJ2-5; tentatively, D is TRBD1 (5 bases). Deletions cut 3 bases from V and 6 bases from J, with 11 bases between. The V gene's germline CDR1 is KGHSH and CDR2 LQKENI. The CDR3 has 13 residues. The CDR3 sequence: CASSPAGQKTQYF. CDR3 DNA: TGTGCCAGCTCACCGGCAGGGCAGAAGACCCAGTACTTC.

The chain carries TRBV5-1 and TRBJ2-1; TRBD2 might be the D (5 bases). The V end lost 4 bases, the J end lost 0 bases, and 11 bases lay between the germline ends. The CDR3 totals 15 residues. CDR1 and CDR2 from the germline V gene are SGHRS and YFSETQ. CDR3 bases: TGCGCCAGCAGCCTTGACTACCCCTCCTACAATGAGCAGTTCTTC. Its translation: CASSLDYPSYNEQFF.

This sequence joins TRBV9 and TRBJ2-1; D is uncertain. The ends were cut back, 2 bases at V and 3 bases at J, with 6 bases in the middle. The CDR3 totals 13 residues. Germline assignment: CDR1 SGDLS and CDR2 YYNGEE. The CDR3 DNA is TGTGCCAGCAGCGTTGGCTTCTACAATGAGCAGTTCTTC. Its protein product is CASSVGFYNEQFF.

The CDR3 is CASSIRGGTVNNEQFF. For the CDR3, the DNA is TGTGCCAGTAGTATAAGAGGCGGGACTGTCAACAATGAGCAGTTCTTC. This chain joins TRBV19 and TRBJ2-1, with D perhaps TRBD2 (6 bases). Trimming removed 2 bases from V and 5 bases from J, with 16 bases in between. The CDR3 runs 16 residues. CDR1 and CDR2 (germline): LNHDA, SQIVND (reference sequence).

J is TRBJ2-1 and V is TRBV6-5; TRBD2 is a possible D gene (6 bases). This CDR3 has 15 amino acids. The germline V and J ends were trimmed by 0 bases and 8 bases, with 14 bases remaining between them. Germline V gene sequence: CDR1 MNHEY, CDR2 SVGAGI. Written as DNA, the CDR3 is TGTGCCAGCAGTTACTCCGCAGGGACTTCGTATGAGCAGTTCTTC. Translating it yields CASSYSAGTSYEQFF.

This chain joins TRBV9 and TRBJ2-1; D is ambiguous. The germline V and J ends were trimmed by 1 base and 8 bases, with 22 bases remaining between them. The CDR3 covers 17 residues. The V gene's germline CDR1 is SGDLS and CDR2 YYNGEE. This CDR3 reads CASSVLKVTPPFDEQFF. In nucleotides, the CDR3 is TGTGCCAGCAGCGTACTGAAGGTTACTCCCCCTTTCGATGAGCAGTTCTTC.

This clone was observed a handful of times. The CDR3 coding sequence is TGTGCCACCAGCAGCGGAGTGGGCACTGAAGCTTTCTTT. It yields the protein CATSSGVGTEAFF. This chain uses TRBV15 with TRBJ1-1, with D hard to call. This CDR3 comprises 13 residues. Trimming removed 3 bases from V and 4 bases from J, with 9 bases in between. Per germline, CDR1 LNHNV and CDR2 YYDKDF (reference sequence).